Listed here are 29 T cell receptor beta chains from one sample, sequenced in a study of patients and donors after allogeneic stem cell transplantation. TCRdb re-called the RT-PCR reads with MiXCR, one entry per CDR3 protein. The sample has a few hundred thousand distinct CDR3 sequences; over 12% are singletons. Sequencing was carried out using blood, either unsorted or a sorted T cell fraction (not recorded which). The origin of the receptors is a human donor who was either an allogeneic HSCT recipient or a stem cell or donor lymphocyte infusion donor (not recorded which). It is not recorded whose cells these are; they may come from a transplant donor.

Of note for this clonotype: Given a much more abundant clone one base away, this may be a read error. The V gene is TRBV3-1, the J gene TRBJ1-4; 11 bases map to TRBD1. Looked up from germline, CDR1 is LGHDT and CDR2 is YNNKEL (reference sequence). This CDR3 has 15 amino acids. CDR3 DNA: TGTGCCAGCAGCCAGAGGACAGGGGGCGTTGAAAGACTGTTTTTT. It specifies CASSQRTGGVERLFF.

DNA for the CDR3: TGTGCCAGCAGCGTCTCCCCTGCAGATACGCAGTATTTT. Translating it yields CASSVSPADTQYF. The rearrangement links TRBV11-2 to TRBJ2-3; D call uncertain. Deletions cut 5 bases from V and 4 bases from J, with 10 bases between. The V gene's germline CDR1 is SGHAT and CDR2 FQNNGV. CDR3 length: 13 residues.

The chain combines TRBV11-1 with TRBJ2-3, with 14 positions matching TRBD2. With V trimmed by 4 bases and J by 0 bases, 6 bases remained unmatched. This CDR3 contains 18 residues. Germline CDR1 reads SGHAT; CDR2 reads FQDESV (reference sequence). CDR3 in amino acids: CASSSGTSGSISTDTQYF. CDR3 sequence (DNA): TGTGCCAGCAGCTCCGGGACTAGCGGGAGTATTAGCACAGATACGCAGTATTTT.

The CDR3 loop is CATSDLGVGGSYNEQFF. CDR3 sequence (DNA): TGTGCCACCAGTGATTTAGGTGTAGGGGGGTCCTACAATGAGCAGTTCTTC. This chain uses TRBV24-1 with TRBJ2-1; D possibly matches TRBD1 or TRBD2 (6 bases each). The CDR3 extends over 17 amino acids. Trimming took 1 base from V and 1 from J, leaving 13 bases between them. Germline V gene sequence: CDR1 KGHDR, CDR2 SFDVKD.

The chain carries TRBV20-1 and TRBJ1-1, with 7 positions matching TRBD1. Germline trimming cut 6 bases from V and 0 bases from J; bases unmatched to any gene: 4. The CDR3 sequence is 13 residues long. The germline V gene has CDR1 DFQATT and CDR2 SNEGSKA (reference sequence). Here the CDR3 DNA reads TGCAGTGCCCCGGACAGGATGAACACTGAAGCTTTCTTT. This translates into CSAPDRMNTEAFF.

CDR3 nucleotides: TGTGCCAGCAGCGTAAACGGGCCTTATCTTGAAGCTTTCTTT. This sequence encodes CASSVNGPYLEAFF. The chain carries TRBV5-6 and TRBJ1-1; D not certain. CDR1 and CDR2 (germline): SGHDT, YYEEEE. The V and J ends lost 4 bases and 7 bases respectively, with 17 bases between them. CDR3 length: 14 amino acids.

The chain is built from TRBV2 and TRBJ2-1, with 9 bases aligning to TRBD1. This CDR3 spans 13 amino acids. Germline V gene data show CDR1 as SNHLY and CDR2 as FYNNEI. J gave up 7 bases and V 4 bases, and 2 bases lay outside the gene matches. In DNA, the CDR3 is TGTGCCAGCAGTGCTGACAGGGGGAATGAGCAGTTCTTC. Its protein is CASSADRGNEQFF.

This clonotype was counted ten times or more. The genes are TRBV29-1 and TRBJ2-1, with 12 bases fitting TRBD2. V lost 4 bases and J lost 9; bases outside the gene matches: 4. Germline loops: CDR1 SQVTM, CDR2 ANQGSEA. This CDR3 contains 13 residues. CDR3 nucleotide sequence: TGCAGCGTTGCACTAGCGGGAGGTAGTGAGCAGTTCTTC. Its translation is CSVALAGGSEQFF.

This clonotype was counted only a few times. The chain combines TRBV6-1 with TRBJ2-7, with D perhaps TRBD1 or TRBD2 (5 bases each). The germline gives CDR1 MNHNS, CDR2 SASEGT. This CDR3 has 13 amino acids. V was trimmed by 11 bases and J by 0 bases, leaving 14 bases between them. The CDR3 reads CAAMGDNSYEQYF. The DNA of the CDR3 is TGTGCCGCCATGGGGGATAACTCCTACGAGCAGTACTTC.

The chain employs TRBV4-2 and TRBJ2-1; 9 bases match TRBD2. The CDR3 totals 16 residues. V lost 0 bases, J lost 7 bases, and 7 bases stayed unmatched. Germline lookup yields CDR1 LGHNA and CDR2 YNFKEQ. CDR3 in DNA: TGTGCCAGCAGCCAAGATTGGCTAGCGGGAAATAATGAGCAGTTCTTC. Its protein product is CASSQDWLAGNNEQFF.

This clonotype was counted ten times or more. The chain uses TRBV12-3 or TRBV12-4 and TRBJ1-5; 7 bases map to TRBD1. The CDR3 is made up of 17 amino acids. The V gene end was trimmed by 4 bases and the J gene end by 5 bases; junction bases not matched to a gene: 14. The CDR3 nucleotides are TGTGCCAGCAGTTCCGCCACAACAGGGGCGCACGATCAGCCCCAGCATTTT. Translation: CASSSATTGAHDQPQHF.

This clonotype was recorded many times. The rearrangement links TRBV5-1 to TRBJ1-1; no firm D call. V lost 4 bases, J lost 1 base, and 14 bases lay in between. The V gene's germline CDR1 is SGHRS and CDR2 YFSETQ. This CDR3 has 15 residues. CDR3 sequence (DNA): TGCGCCAGCAGCCTAATGCCCGGTGCGAACACTGAAGCTTTCTTT. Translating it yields CASSLMPGANTEAFF.

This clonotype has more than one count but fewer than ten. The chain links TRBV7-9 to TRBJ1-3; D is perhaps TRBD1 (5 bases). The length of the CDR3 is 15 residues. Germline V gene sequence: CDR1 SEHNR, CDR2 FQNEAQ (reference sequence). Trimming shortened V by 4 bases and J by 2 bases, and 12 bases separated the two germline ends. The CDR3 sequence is CASSSYSRAGNTIYF. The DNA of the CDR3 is TGTGCCAGCAGCTCATACAGCAGGGCTGGAAACACCATATATTTT. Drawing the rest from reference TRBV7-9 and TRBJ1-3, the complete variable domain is DTGVSQNPRHKITKRGQNVTFRCDPISEHNRLYWYRQTLGQGPEFLTYFQNEAQLEKSRLLSDRFSAERPKGSFSTLEIQRTEQGDSAMYLCASSSYSRAGNTIYFGEGSWLTVV.

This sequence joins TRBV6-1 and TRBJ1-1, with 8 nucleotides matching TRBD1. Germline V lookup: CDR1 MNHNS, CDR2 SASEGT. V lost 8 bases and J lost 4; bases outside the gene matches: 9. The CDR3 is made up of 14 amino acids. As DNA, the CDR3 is TGTGCCAGCCCTCGTCGGCAGGGGGCCACTGAAGCTTTCTTT. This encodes CASPRRQGATEAFF.

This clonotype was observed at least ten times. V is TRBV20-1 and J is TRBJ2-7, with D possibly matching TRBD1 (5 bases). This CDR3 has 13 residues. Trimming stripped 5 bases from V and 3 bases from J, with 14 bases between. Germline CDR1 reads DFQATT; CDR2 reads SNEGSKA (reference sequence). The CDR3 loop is CSAPTGSYYEQYF. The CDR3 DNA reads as TGCAGTGCTCCTACAGGAAGTTACTACGAGCAGTACTTC.

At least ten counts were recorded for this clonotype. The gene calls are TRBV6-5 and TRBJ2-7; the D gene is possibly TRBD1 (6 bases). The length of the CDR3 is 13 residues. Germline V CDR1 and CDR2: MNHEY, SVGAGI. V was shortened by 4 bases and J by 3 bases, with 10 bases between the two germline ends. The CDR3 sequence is CASSSGTSYEQYF. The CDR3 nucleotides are TGTGCCAGCAGTTCCGGGACAAGCTACGAGCAGTACTTC.

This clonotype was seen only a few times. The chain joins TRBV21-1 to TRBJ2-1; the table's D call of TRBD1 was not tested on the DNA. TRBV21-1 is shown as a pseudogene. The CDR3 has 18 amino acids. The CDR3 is CASSKGRGGTGVYNEQFF. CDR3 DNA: TGTGCCAGCAGCAAAGGTAGGGGAGGGACAGGGGTCTACAATGAGCAGTTCTTC.

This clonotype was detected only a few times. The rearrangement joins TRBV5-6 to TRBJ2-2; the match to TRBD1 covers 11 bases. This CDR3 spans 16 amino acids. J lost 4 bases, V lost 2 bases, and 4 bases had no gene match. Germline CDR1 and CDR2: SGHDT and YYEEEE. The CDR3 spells CASSFGTGGSTGELFF. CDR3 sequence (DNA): TGTGCCAGCAGCTTCGGGACAGGGGGATCCACCGGGGAGCTGTTTTTT.

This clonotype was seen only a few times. CDR3 bases: TGTGCCAGCAGTGAAAAAGCGGCCTACAATGAGCAGTTCTTC. This codes for CASSEKAAYNEQFF. The V gene is TRBV6-1, the J gene TRBJ2-1; tentative D call: TRBD2 (5 bases). V gave up 2 bases and J gave up 2 bases, with 7 bases separating them. The germline V gene has CDR1 MNHNS and CDR2 SASEGT. The CDR3 extends over 14 amino acids.

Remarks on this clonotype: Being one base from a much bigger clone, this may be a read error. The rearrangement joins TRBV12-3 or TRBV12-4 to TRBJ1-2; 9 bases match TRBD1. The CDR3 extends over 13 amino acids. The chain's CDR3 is CVSSPSTGGGYTF. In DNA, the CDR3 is TGTGTCAGCAGTCCGAGTACAGGGGGCGGCTACACCTTC.

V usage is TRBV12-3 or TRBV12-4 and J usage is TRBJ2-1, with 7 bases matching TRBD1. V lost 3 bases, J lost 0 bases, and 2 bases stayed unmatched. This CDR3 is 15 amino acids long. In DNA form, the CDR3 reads TGTGCCAGCAGTTTGACAGGGAACTCCTACAATGAGCAGTTCTTC. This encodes CASSLTGNSYNEQFF.

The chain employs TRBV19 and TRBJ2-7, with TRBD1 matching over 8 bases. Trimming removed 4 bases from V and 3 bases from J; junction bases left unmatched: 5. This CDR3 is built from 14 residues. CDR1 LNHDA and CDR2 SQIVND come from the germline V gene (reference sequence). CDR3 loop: CASSRDRGGYEQYF. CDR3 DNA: TGTGCCAGTAGTAGAGACAGGGGAGGCTACGAGCAGTACTTC.

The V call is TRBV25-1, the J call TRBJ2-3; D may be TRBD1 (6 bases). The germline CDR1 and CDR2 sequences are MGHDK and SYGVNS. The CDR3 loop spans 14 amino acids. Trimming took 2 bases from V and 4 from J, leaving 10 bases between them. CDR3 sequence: CASSEHRVADTQYF. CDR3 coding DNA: TGTGCCAGCAGTGAACACAGGGTCGCAGATACGCAGTATTTT. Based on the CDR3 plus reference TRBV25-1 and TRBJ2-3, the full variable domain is EADIYQTPRYLVIGTGKKITLECSQTMGHDKMYWYQQDPGMELHLIHYSYGVNSTEKGDLSSESTVSRIRTEHFPLTLESARPSHTSQYLCASSEHRVADTQYFGPGTRLTVL.

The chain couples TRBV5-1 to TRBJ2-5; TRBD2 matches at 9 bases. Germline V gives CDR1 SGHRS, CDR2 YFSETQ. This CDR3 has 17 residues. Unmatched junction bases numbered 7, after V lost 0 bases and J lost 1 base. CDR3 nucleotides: TGCGCCAGCAGCTTGGAGGTTAGCGGGGGATTCCAAGAGACCCAGTACTTC. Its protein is CASSLEVSGGFQETQYF.

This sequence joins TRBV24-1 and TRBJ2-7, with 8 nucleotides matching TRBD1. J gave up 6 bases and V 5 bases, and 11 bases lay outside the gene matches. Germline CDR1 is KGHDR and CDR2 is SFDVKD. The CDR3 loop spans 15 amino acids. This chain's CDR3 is CATSAQTGVKGEQYF. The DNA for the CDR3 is TGTGCCACCAGTGCCCAGACAGGGGTCAAGGGCGAGCAGTACTTC.

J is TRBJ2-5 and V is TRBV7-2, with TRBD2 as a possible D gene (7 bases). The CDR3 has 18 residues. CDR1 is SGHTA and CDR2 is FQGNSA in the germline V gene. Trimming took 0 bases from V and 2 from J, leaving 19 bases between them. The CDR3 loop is CASSLAFQGRGGQETQYF. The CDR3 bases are TGTGCCAGCAGCTTAGCGTTTCAGGGGAGGGGAGGGCAAGAGACCCAGTACTTC. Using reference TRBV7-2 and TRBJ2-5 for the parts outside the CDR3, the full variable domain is GAGVSQSPSNKVTEKGKDVELRCDPISGHTALYWYRQSLGQGLEFLIYFQGNSAPDKSGLPSDRFSAERTGGSVSTLTIQRTQQEDSAVYLCASSLAFQGRGGQETQYFGPGTRLLVL.

CDR3 in DNA: TGTGCCAGCAGCTTAGGGGGACTAGCGGGAGGCTCACAGTACTTC. It yields the protein CASSLGGLAGGSQYF. The chain carries TRBV7-6 and TRBJ2-7; 15 nucleotides align to TRBD2. V gave up 1 base and J gave up 10 bases; unmatched junction bases: 5. The germline CDR1 and CDR2 sequences are SGHVS and FNYEAQ. The CDR3 loop spans 15 amino acids.

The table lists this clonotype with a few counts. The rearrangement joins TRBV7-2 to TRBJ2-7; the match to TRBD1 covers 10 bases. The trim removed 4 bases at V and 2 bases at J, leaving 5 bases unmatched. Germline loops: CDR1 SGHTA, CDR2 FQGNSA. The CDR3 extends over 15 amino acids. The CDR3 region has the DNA TGTGCCAGCAGCTCGGGACAGGGGACTACCTACGAGCAGTACTTC. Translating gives CASSSGQGTTYEQYF.

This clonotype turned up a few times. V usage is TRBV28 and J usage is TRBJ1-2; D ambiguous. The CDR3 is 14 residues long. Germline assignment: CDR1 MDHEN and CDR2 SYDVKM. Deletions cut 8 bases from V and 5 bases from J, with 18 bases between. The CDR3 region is CASAITPKGYGYTF. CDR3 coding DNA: TGTGCCAGCGCAATAACTCCAAAAGGGTATGGCTACACCTTC.